This T cell receptor beta chain was documented in a study of blood T cells in healthy people across ages (dated by TCRdb to about 2015). With respect to the entire study: In model experiments, roughly one uniquely barcoded TCR beta cDNA molecule per two T cells was captured by template switching. The donors were split into four age groups: young (average 16 years), middle-aged (39), aged (about 56) and long-lived (roughly 86). To avoid experimental bias, donors of different ages were distributed randomly across sequencing lanes. Two additional independent replicas of 1 million unique cDNA reads from the same blood draw were analyzed for two donors (one aged 18 to 30 and one aged 80 or older). The study measured age-related changes in TCR beta repertoire diversity using deep sequencing normalized with unique cDNA molecular identifiers. Summary of the overall study and its limitations: Observed TCR beta diversity per million T cells fell roughly linearly with age, and a significant reduction was already apparent by age roughly 40. Conclusive comparison of naive and antigen-experienced compartments was prevented by the profiling of bulk unsorted PBMCs. Because the CMV infection status of the donors was unknown, age-related changes in expanded clonotypes may potentially have been confounded. Compared with the aged group, the long-lived group had more naive CD4+ T cells, fewer expanded clones and increased TCR diversity, a pattern suggesting age selection. Total diversity estimates from one million sequenced T cells were considered lower bounds and underestimates. Observed TCR beta diversity correlated strongly with the percentage of naive T cells measured by flow cytometry.

The sample holds a few counts of this clonotype. Its cognate antigen has yet to be identified. Per-nucleotide qualities are absent, and no much larger clonotype sits a single base away. The donors were some 39 Caucasian individuals from Russia, aged roughly 6 to 100 years, who were systemically healthy. Around 10 milliliters of peripheral blood were collected from each donor into EDTA-treated Vacutainer tubes. Ficoll-Paque density-gradient centrifugation was used to isolate PBMCs, with at least 7 million per sample. Total RNA was extracted from PBMCs with Trizol reagent, with at least 6 micrograms obtained per sample. For every donor, flow cytometry on a PBMC aliquot measured the percentage of naive CD45RAhigh/CD27high T cells. Library construction relied on 5' RACE. The sequencer listed for this sample is Illumina HiSeq 2500. A second roughly 6 to 12 cycle PCR used a sample-barcoded 5' primer and a J-beta primer mix. Each TCR beta cDNA molecule received a unique molecular identifier from a template-switch 5' adaptor carrying 12 random nucleotides. At least 2.5 million CDR3-containing paired-end reads were obtained from each sample. All of the RNA was converted into first-strand cDNA using the Mint cDNA synthesis kit, with a TRBC-specific oligonucleotide serving as the primer. Following uracil-DNA glycosylase treatment, a first 18-cycle PCR with universal primers M1SS and BC2_uni_R was performed on all cDNA. Per the authors' processing: For normalization, 1 million high-quality reads were randomly selected from each sample, with every read carrying a distinct molecular identifier. Instead of being binned into consensus sequences, reads with shared molecular identifiers were discarded. MiTCR, run with a Q25 quality threshold and the strictest error-elimination algorithm, handled CDR3 identification, clonotype clustering and error correction. A nonparametric unseen species model with Euler transformation was used to estimate a lower bound on total TCR beta diversity. Through fastp at Q25 and MiXCR, TCRdb rebuilt clones from the public reads, retaining in-frame beta chains. Duplicate CDR3 protein sequences are folded into a single record with the most common DNA and genes. V and J calls and clone size were set by TCRdb, not the authors. Present in this sample are around 1.5 million distinct CDR3 sequences, 55% to 75% of which were seen just once. 5% to 7% of the sample comes from the top ten.

Including cysteine and phenylalanine, the CDR3 has 11 amino acids. CDR3 DNA only is kept here, 33 bases in frame from base 1. Reading the germline V gene gives CDR1 ENHRY and CDR2 SYGVKD. A distance of 7 bases separates the germline ends of V and J, which lose 4 bases and 7 bases respectively. The sequence came from a man aged 18 to 35 in good health. Recombination joined TRBV10-3 with TRBJ1-2; no D gene call is confident. Sequencing was carried out using blood. The DNA sequence is TGTGCCATCAGTGTGGGATCTGGCTACACCTTC. Protein translation: CAISVGSGYTF.